A selection of T cell receptor beta chains follows, all from one sample in a study of metastatic and nonmetastatic thyroid tumors. Through MiXCR, TCRdb re-clonotyped the PCR reads. The repertoire has 13,000 or so clones, 30% to 40% of them found once; the top ten carry less than 20%. The sequenced sample was tumor tissue. The source is a male donor with papillary thyroid cancer or a benign thyroid nodule (not recorded which). Some clones in this sample may be carry-over from other donors' samples. Both conserved end residues are part of each CDR3. Each record gives: J gene, V gene, D gene, clone size, CDR3 protein. The D gene is left open where the match is weak. Only part of the rows carry a size: once, few, many, or a class if the clone is expanded.

j_call: TRBJ1-6
v_call: TRBV6-2/TRBV6-3
d_call: -
clone_size: few
cdr3_aa: CASSFTGKASPLHF

j_call: TRBJ2-2
v_call: TRBV15
d_call: -
clone_size: few
cdr3_aa: CATSDRNNRELFF

j_call: TRBJ2-5
v_call: TRBV20-1
d_call: -
clone_size: many
cdr3_aa: CSASLGAAGETQYF

j_call: TRBJ1-1
v_call: TRBV24-1
d_call: -
clone_size: -
cdr3_aa: CATSDPRGRAFF

j_call: TRBJ1-6
v_call: TRBV6-6
d_call: -
clone_size: few
cdr3_aa: CAGSYPGRPLNF

j_call: TRBJ1-6
v_call: TRBV5-4
d_call: -
clone_size: few
cdr3_aa: CASSLYAGPSFNSPLHF

j_call: TRBJ2-1
v_call: TRBV11-2
d_call: -
clone_size: -
cdr3_aa: CASSFLGLGGSSYNEQFF

j_call: TRBJ2-7
v_call: TRBV7-9
d_call: -
clone_size: -
cdr3_aa: CASSSTYEQYF

j_call: TRBJ2-2
v_call: TRBV20-1
d_call: -
clone_size: medium-sized
cdr3_aa: CSARRMSSGELFF

j_call: TRBJ1-5
v_call: TRBV18
d_call: TRBD1
clone_size: -
cdr3_aa: CASSPQPGQGQPQHF

j_call: TRBJ2-3
v_call: TRBV6-1
d_call: -
clone_size: -
cdr3_aa: CASSEAGGISTYF

j_call: TRBJ1-1
v_call: TRBV28
d_call: TRBD1
clone_size: few
cdr3_aa: CASSLWTGAMNTEAFF

j_call: TRBJ1-5
v_call: TRBV11-2
d_call: -
clone_size: medium-sized
cdr3_aa: CASSSTEYSNQPQHF

j_call: TRBJ1-5
v_call: TRBV20-1
d_call: -
clone_size: -
cdr3_aa: CSAPEGLNQPQHF

j_call: TRBJ2-2
v_call: TRBV6-1
d_call: -
clone_size: few
cdr3_aa: CASSPWTDSNTGELFF

j_call: TRBJ2-2
v_call: TRBV20-1
d_call: -
clone_size: -
cdr3_aa: CSARGDGELFF

j_call: TRBJ2-3
v_call: TRBV15
d_call: -
clone_size: large
cdr3_aa: CATSGEWGGTDTQYF

j_call: TRBJ2-5
v_call: TRBV7-3
d_call: TRBD2
clone_size: -
cdr3_aa: CASIPTSWAETQYF

j_call: TRBJ1-1
v_call: TRBV6-5
d_call: -
clone_size: few
cdr3_aa: CASSYSGGTEAFF